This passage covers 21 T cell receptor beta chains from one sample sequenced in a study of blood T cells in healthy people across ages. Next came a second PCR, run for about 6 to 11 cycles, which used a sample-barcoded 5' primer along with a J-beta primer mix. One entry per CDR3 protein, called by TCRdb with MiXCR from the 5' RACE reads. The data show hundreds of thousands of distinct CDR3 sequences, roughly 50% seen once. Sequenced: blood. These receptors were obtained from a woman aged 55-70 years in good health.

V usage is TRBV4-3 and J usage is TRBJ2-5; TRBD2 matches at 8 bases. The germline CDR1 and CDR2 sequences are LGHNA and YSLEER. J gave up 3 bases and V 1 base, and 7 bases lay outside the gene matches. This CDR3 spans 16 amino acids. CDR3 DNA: TGCGCCAGCAGCCAAGGGAACGGGGGGGGGAAAGAGACCCAGTACTTC. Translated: CASSQGNGGGKETQYF.

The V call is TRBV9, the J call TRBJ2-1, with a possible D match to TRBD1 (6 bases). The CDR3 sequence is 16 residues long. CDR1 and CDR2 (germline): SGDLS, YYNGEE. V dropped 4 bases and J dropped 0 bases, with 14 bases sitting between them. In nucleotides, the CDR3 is TGTGCCAGCAGCTTAGAGGGACAAAGCTCCTACAATGAGCAGTTCTTC. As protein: CASSLEGQSSYNEQFF.

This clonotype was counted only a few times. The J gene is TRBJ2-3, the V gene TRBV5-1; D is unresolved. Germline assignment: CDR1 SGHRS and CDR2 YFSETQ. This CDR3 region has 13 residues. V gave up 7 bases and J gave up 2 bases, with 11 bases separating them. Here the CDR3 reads CASLDGFTDTQYF. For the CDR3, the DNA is TGCGCCAGCCTAGATGGTTTCACAGATACGCAGTATTTT.

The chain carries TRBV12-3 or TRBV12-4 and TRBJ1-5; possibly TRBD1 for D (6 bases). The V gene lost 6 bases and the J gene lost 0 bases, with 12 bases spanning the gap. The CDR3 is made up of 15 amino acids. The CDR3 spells CASRKNRDSNQPQHF. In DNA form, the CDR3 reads TGTGCCAGCAGAAAAAACAGGGATAGCAATCAGCCCCAGCATTTT.

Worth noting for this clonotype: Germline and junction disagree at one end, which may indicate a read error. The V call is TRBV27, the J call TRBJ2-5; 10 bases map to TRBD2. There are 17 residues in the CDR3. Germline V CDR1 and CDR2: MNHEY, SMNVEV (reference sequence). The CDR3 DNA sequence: TGTGCCAGCGGTTTATCCAACTCACTAGCGGGAATCGATGAGCAGTACTTC. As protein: CASGLSNSLAGIDEQYF.

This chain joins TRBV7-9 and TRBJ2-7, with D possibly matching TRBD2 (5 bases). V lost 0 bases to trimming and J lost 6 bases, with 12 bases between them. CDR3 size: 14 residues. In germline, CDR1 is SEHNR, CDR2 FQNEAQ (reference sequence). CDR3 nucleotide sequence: TGTGCCAGCAGCTTAGCCGGGGATGTGGGCGAGCAGTACTTC. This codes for CASSLAGDVGEQYF. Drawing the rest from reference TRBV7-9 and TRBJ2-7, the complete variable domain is DTGVSQNPRHKITKRGQNVTFRCDPISEHNRLYWYRQTLGQGPEFLTYFQNEAQLEKSRLLSDRFSAERPKGSFSTLEIQRTEQGDSAMYLCASSLAGDVGEQYFGPGTRLTVT.

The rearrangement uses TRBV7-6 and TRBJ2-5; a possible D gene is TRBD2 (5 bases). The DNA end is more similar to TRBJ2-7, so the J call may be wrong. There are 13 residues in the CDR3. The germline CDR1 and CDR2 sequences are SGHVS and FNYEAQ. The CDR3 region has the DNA TGTGCCAGCAGCCGAAGCGGTACCTACGAGCAGTACTTC. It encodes CASSRSGTYEQYF.

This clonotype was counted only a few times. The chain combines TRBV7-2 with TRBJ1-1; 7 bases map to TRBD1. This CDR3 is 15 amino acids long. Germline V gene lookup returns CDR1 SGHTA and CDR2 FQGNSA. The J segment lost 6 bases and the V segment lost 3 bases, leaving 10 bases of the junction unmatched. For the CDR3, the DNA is TGTGCCAGCAGCTTTAGGGACAGAGTTAACGCTGAAGCTTTCTTT. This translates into CASSFRDRVNAEAFF.

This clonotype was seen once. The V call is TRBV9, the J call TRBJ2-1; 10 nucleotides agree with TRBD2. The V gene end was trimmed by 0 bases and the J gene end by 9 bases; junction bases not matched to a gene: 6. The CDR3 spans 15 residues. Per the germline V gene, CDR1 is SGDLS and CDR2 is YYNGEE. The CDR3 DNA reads TGTGCCAGCAGCGTAGTTGAGGCTAGCGGGAGTGAGCAGTTCTTC. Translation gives CASSVVEASGSEQFF.

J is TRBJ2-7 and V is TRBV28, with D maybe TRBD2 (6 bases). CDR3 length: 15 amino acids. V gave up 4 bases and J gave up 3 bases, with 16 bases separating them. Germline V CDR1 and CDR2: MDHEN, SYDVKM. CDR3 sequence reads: CASSSPGLGDYEQYF. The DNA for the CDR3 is TGTGCCAGCAGTTCCCCGGGACTCGGAGACTACGAGCAGTACTTC.

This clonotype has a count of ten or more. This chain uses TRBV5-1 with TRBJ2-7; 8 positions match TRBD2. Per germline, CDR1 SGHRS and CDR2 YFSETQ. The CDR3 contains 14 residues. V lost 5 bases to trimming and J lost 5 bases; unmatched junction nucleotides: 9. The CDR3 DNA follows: TGCGCCAGCAGGGGCCAAGCGGGAGTCGACGAGCAGTACTTC. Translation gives CASRGQAGVDEQYF. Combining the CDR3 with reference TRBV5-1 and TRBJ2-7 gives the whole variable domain KAGVTQTPRYLIKTRGQQVTLSCSPISGHRSVSWYQQTPGQGLQFLFEYFSETQRNKGNFPGRFSGRQFSNSRSEMNVSTLELGDSALYLCASRGQAGVDEQYFGPGTRLTVT.

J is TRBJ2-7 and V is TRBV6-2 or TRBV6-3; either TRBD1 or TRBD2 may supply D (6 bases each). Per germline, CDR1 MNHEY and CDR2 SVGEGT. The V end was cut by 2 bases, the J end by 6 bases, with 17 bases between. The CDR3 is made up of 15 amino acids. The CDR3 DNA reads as TGTGCCAGCAGTTACCCGACAGGAGGGGCCCGCGAGCAGTACTTC. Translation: CASSYPTGGAREQYF.

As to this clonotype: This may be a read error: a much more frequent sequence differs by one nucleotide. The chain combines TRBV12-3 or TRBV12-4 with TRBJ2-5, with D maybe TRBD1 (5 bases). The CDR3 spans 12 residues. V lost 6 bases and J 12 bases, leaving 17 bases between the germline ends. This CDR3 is CASSRMGLEKYF. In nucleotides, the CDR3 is TGTGCCAGCAGCCGCATGGGGCTTGAGAAGTACTTC.

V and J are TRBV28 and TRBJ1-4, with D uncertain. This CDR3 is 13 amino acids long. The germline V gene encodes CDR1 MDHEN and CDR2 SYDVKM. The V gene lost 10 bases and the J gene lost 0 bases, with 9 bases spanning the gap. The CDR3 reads CATTKSTNEKLFF. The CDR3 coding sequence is TGTGCCACCACGAAGTCAACTAATGAAAAACTGTTTTTT.

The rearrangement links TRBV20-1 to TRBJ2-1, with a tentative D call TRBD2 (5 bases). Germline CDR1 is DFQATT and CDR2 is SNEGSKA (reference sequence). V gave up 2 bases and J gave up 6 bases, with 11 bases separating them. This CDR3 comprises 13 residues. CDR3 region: CSARIRAGNEQFF. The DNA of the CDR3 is TGCAGTGCTAGAATTAGGGCGGGCAATGAGCAGTTCTTC.

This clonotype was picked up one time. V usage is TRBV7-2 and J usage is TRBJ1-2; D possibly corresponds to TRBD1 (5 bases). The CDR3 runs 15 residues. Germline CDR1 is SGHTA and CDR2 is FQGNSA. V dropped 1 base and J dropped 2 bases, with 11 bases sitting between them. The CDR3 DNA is TGTGCCAGCAGCTTAGGGGTCGGGACGAACTATGGCTACACCTTC. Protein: CASSLGVGTNYGYTF.

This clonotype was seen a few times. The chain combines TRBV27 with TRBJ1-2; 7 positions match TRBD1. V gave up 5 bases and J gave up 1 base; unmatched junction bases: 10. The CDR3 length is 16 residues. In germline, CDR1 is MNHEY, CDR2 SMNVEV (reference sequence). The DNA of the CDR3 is TGTGCCAGCAGTATGCAGACAGGGACCCTTAACTATGGCTACACCTTC. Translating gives CASSMQTGTLNYGYTF.

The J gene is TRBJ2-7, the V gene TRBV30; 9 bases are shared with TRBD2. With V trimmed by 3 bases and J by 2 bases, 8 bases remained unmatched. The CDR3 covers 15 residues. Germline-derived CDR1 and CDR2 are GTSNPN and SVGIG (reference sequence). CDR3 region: CAWSLTSGSAYEQYF. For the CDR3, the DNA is TGTGCCTGGAGCCTAACTAGCGGGTCTGCCTACGAGCAGTACTTC.

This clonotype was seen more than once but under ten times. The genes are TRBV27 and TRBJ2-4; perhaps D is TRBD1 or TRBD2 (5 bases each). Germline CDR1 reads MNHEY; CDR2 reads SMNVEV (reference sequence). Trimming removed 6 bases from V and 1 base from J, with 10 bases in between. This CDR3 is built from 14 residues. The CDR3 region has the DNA TGTGCCAGCAGCCCAGGGACGGCCAAAAACATTCAGTACTTC. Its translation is CASSPGTAKNIQYF.

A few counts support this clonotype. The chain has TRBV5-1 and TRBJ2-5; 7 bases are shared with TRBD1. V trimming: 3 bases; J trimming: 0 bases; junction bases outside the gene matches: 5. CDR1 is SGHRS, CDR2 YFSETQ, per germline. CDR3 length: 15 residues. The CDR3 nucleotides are TGCGCCAGCAGCTCAGGGGGTACCAACCAAGAGACCCAGTACTTC. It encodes CASSSGGTNQETQYF.

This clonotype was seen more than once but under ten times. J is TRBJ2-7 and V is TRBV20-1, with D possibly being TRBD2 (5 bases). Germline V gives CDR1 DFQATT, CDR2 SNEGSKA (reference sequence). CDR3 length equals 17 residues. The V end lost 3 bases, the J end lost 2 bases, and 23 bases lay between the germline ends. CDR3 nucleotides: TGCAGTGCTAGGTCAGAGGCGGGTAACCACCTGACCTACGAGCAGTACTTC. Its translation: CSARSEAGNHLTYEQYF.